Listed here is a single T cell receptor (beta chain). Antigen specificity is unknown. V shed 6 bases and J 3 bases; nucleotides not matched to a gene: 8. From germline, CDR1 is MDHEN and CDR2 SYDVKM. The CDR3 runs to 15 residues. These data originate in a study of OX40 agonist ivuxolimab in advanced cancers. Study-wide points: Compared with CD4+, CD8+ T cells on average had more expanded clones.

Method: immunoSEQ multiplex PCR; TCRdb's copy keeps in-frame clones and lacks some. The data hold tens of thousands of clones, with approximately 86% observed a single time. Sequencing used CD4+ or CD8+ T cells sorted from blood, obtained in a trial of the OX40 agonist ivuxolimab. The source is an adult with an advanced solid tumor such as melanoma, head and neck, liver or kidney cancer. V is TRBV28 and J is TRBJ2-4; 7 bases agree with TRBD1. The CDR3 nucleotides read TGTGCCAGCAGCCCGACAGGGTTGGGCAAAAACATTCAGTACTTC. Encoded protein: CASSPTGLGKNIQYF. The full variable domain, with the rest looked up from reference TRBV28 and TRBJ2-4, is DVKVTQSSRYLVKRTGEKVFLECVQDMDHENMFWYRQDPGLGLRLIYFSYDVKMKEKGDIPEGYSVSREKKERFSLILESASTNQTSMYLCASSPTGLGKNIQYFGAGTRLSVL.